The present TCR beta chain was sequenced within a study of cytomegalovirus exposure and HLA in healthy donors. Study summary: Some 85 million unique TCRs, all from HLA-typed donors, were included in an early release of the data.

In the PCR, 60 Vbeta and 13 Jbeta primers were used. TCRdb's copy holds only in-frame clones and misses some; the assay was immunoSEQ multiplex PCR. The repertoire holds some 85,000 clones, under 80% seen once, with over 4.5% in the top ten. CDR3 length equals 12 residues. Germline values: CDR1 SGHAT, CDR2 FQNNGV. Trimming removed 5 bases from V and 8 bases from J; junction bases left unmatched: 5. The chain links TRBV11-2 to TRBJ1-2; 7 positions agree with TRBD1. This receptor was obtained from a man between 18 and 29 years old in good health and CMV-seropositive. Sequencing input: PBMCs. The DNA for the CDR3 is TGTGCCAGCAGCCGCACAGGGGCGGGCTACACCTTC. Translation: CASSRTGAGYTF.